This passage covers 17 T cell receptor beta chains from one sample sequenced in a study of vaccination effects on CD4 cells after COVID-19. Before sequencing took place, the ViraFEST assay used viral peptide pools to expand antigen-specific CD4+ T cells. CD4+ T cells were isolated after approximately 10 days of culture. Neither prior SARS-CoV-2 infection nor positive nucleocapsid antibodies were present in the vaccine recipients. This table comes from immunoSEQ multiplex PCR, and its TCRdb copy is limited to in-frame clones, with some not included. The sample shows fewer than 30,000 clones, around 72% of them seen only once. These TCRs are of unknown antigen specificity. This material consisted of CD4+ T cells from PBMCs cultured with SARS-CoV-2 spike peptides, taken before COVID-19 vaccination. These receptors were obtained from a human donor who received a COVID-19 vaccine.

The rearrangement joins TRBV5-4 to TRBJ2-1; TRBD1 matches at 9 bases. The V gene end was trimmed by 4 bases and the J gene end by 3 bases; junction bases not matched to a gene: 8. From germline, CDR1 is SGHNT and CDR2 YYREEE (reference sequence). The CDR3 length is 16 residues. The CDR3 nucleotides are TGTGCCAGCAGCCCCTACGGACAGGGGAACTACAATGAGCAGTTCTTC. Its protein product is CASSPYGQGNYNEQFF.

The chain employs TRBV29-1 and TRBJ2-1; TRBD2 matches at 8 bases. J lost 4 bases, V lost 6 bases, and 5 bases had no gene match. The CDR3 has 13 amino acids. Germline CDR1 SQVTM, CDR2 ANQGSEA. In DNA form, the CDR3 reads TGCAGCGTCTCCGGGGGGGGGTACAATGAGCAGTTCTTC. Translated: CSVSGGGYNEQFF.

This sequence joins TRBV7-3 and TRBJ2-1; 10 positions match TRBD2. Germline CDR1 reads SGHTA; CDR2 reads FQGTGA. After removal of 6 bases from V and 4 bases from J, the junction contained 3 bases not matched to a gene. This CDR3 has 14 residues. This CDR3 is CASSMTSGYNEQFF. The CDR3 DNA reads as TGTGCCAGCAGTATGACTAGCGGGTACAATGAGCAGTTCTTC.

The chain couples TRBV5-8 to TRBJ2-5; D is possibly TRBD1 (5 bases). With 5 bases removed from V and 2 bases from J, the gap between germline ends came to 7 bases. Germline CDR1 reads SGHTS; CDR2 reads YDEGEE. This CDR3 is 12 amino acids long. The CDR3: CASSRQQETQYF. The CDR3 region has the DNA TGTGCCAGCAGTCGACAGCAAGAGACCCAGTACTTC.

This chain links TRBV5-6 with TRBJ1-5; D is possibly TRBD1 (5 bases). CDR3 length: 15 amino acids. V lost 1 base, J lost 4 bases, and 12 bases lay in between. CDR1 is SGHDT and CDR2 is YYEEEE in the germline V gene. The CDR3 DNA is TGTGCCAGCAGCTTGAGCGGGACGGGTAATCAGCCCCAGCATTTT. This gives the protein CASSLSGTGNQPQHF.

The chain carries TRBV30 and TRBJ1-5; weak D call: TRBD1 (6 bases). The CDR3 contains 17 residues. Germline V lookup: CDR1 GTSNPN, CDR2 SVGIG (reference sequence). The V gene lost 0 bases and the J gene lost 2 bases, with 17 bases spanning the gap. This CDR3 is CAWSVRGGRPGNQPQHF. DNA of the CDR3: TGTGCCTGGAGTGTACGGGGGGGCCGGCCTGGCAATCAGCCCCAGCATTTT.

The chain uses TRBV5-4 and TRBJ2-2; the D gene could be TRBD1 or TRBD2 (6 bases each). Germline V gives CDR1 SGHNT, CDR2 YYREEE (reference sequence). This CDR3 is 19 amino acids long. Trimming left V 2 bases short and J 3 bases short, with 23 bases between. The CDR3 loop is CASSFTGTRLDSDTGELFF. The DNA for the CDR3 is TGTGCCAGCAGCTTCACAGGGACTCGCCTGGACAGCGACACCGGGGAGCTGTTTTTT. Filled out from reference TRBV5-4 and TRBJ2-2, the complete variable domain reads ETGVTQSPTHLIKTRGQQVTLRCSSQSGHNTVSWYQQALGQGPQFIFQYYREEENGRGNFPPRFSGLQFPNYSSELNVNALELDDSALYLCASSFTGTRLDSDTGELFFGEGSRLTVL.

The gene calls are TRBV30 and TRBJ2-6; TRBD2 is a possible D gene (5 bases). The V gene's germline CDR1 is GTSNPN and CDR2 SVGIG (reference sequence). The CDR3 totals 15 residues. V was trimmed by 5 bases and J by 3 bases, leaving 14 bases between them. CDR3 in amino acids: CAWQVRESGANVLTF. As DNA, the CDR3 is TGTGCCTGGCAGGTACGGGAAAGTGGGGCCAACGTCCTGACTTTC.

This chain connects TRBV9 to TRBJ2-3, with D uncertain. The CDR3 extends over 16 amino acids. Trimming removed 4 bases from V and 4 bases from J, with 19 bases in between. CDR1 is SGDLS and CDR2 is YYNGEE in the germline V gene. CDR3 region: CASSPSPGDAPDTQYF. CDR3 nucleotide sequence: TGTGCCAGCAGCCCGAGCCCGGGCGATGCACCAGATACGCAGTATTTT. Full variable domain (outside the CDR3, taken from reference TRBV9 and TRBJ2-3): DSGVTQTPKHLITATGQRVTLRCSPRSGDLSVYWYQQSLDQGLQFLIQYYNGEERAKGNILERFSAQQFPDLHSELNLSSLELGDSALYFCASSPSPGDAPDTQYFGPGTRLTVL.

This clone is labeled medium-sized. This sequence joins TRBV6-6 and TRBJ1-6, with TRBD1 matching 8 bases. The germline V gene encodes CDR1 MNHNY and CDR2 SVGAGI (reference sequence). J was trimmed by 10 bases and V by 4 bases; bases with no gene match: 6. The CDR3 is made up of 14 amino acids. CDR3 amino acids: CASSSGQGGSPLHF. CDR3 coding DNA: TGTGCCAGCAGTTCCGGACAGGGAGGGTCACCCCTCCACTTT.

The CDR3: CASSLEGGGNSPLHF. As DNA, the CDR3 is TGTGCCAGCAGCTTAGAGGGCGGGGGGAACTCACCCCTCCACTTT. The chain uses TRBV7-2 and TRBJ1-6; D might be TRBD1 (5 bases). The germline CDR1 and CDR2 sequences are SGHTA and FQGNSA. The CDR3 length is 15 residues. Trimming stripped 1 base from V and 10 bases from J, with 14 bases between.

The genes are TRBV5-5 and TRBJ1-1, with D uncertain. V lost 2 bases and J 1 base, leaving 12 bases between the germline ends. Germline-derived CDR1 and CDR2 are SGHKS and YYEKEE (reference sequence). The CDR3 covers 15 residues. The CDR3 nucleotides are TGTGCCAGCAGCTTAGGGTTAGGGCCGAACACTGAAGCTTTCTTT. Translation gives CASSLGLGPNTEAFF.

The chain carries TRBV7-3 and TRBJ2-3, with 7 bases identical to TRBD1. The CDR3 spans 16 residues. The V segment lost 1 base and the J segment 6 bases; nucleotides outside the gene matches: 10. The germline V gene has CDR1 SGHTA and CDR2 FQGTGA. The CDR3 sequence: CASSLIGRQGRDTQYF. The CDR3 DNA sequence: TGTGCCAGCAGCTTAATAGGGAGACAGGGAAGGGATACGCAGTATTTT.

V usage is TRBV19 and J usage is TRBJ1-1, with 11 bases that match TRBD1. The CDR3 runs to 14 residues. Germline CDR1 and CDR2: LNHDA and SQIVND (reference sequence). V shed 5 bases and J 6 bases; nucleotides not matched to a gene: 5. The CDR3 DNA reads as TGTGCCAGTAGTTCTGGACAGGGGGCATCTGAAGCTTTCTTT. Its translation is CASSSGQGASEAFF. The complete variable domain, with remaining parts taken from reference TRBV19 and TRBJ1-1, reads DGGITQSPKYLFRKEGQNVTLSCEQNLNHDAMYWYRQDPGQGLRLIYYSQIVNDFQKGDIAEGYSVSREKKESFPLTVTSAQKNPTAFYLCASSSGQGASEAFFGQGTRLTVV.

This chain's CDR3 is CASSPGTIGEQFF. The CDR3 DNA follows: TGTGCCAGCAGCCCCGGGACAATTGGTGAGCAGTTCTTC. This chain connects TRBV14 to TRBJ2-1, with D possibly matching TRBD1 (6 bases). The CDR3 loop spans 13 amino acids. The V and J ends lost 4 bases and 9 bases respectively, with 13 bases between them. The germline gives CDR1 SGHDN, CDR2 FVKESK.

The chain is built from TRBV5-6 and TRBJ2-3; no clear D gene. The V end lost 3 bases, the J end lost 2 bases, and 13 bases lay between the germline ends. The CDR3 extends over 15 amino acids. Germline V gene lookup returns CDR1 SGHDT and CDR2 YYEEEE. The DNA of the CDR3 is TGTGCCAGCAGCTCCCCAGTGAGTAACACAGATACGCAGTATTTT. Amino acid sequence: CASSSPVSNTDTQYF.

The gene calls are TRBV19 and TRBJ1-1; D is possibly TRBD1 (5 bases). V lost 1 base to trimming and J lost 3 bases, with 9 bases between them. CDR1 LNHDA and CDR2 SQIVND come from the germline V gene (reference sequence). This CDR3 has 14 residues. CDR3 coding DNA: TGTGCCAGTAGTATAGCTCGGGGACACACTGAAGCTTTCTTT. Translating gives CASSIARGHTEAFF.